This T cell receptor beta chain is from a study of T cell repertoires in cytomegalovirus infection. Whole-study context: Carrying CMV and the relevant HLA type showed in public TCR beta signatures.

From the reads, TCRdb called clonotypes with MiXCR, one entry per CDR3 protein. The sample has 350,000 to 500,000 distinct CDR3 sequences; approximately 32% are singletons. General study points: CMV carriers with the relevant HLA were identified by cumulative public TCR beta family frequency. Predominance within the ex vivo response was attributable to HLA-C-restricted CMV-specific TCR beta clonotypes.

This clonotype has just one count. Its antigen remains unknown. The sequence was obtained from a human donor in good health (CMV status not recorded). Some clones in this sample may be carry-over from other donors' samples. Specimen: PBMCs.

CDR3 nucleotides: TGTGCCAGCATTAACAGGGGATTCAATCAGCCCCAGCATTTT. This gives the protein CASINRGFNQPQHF. This rearrangement joins TRBV28 to TRBJ1-5; 7 bases align to TRBD1. Germline CDR1 and CDR2: MDHEN and SYDVKM. The CDR3 runs to 14 residues. V trimming: 7 bases; J trimming: 3 bases; junction bases outside the gene matches: 6.